Each of the 18 T cell receptor beta chains below was sequenced from the same sample in a study of graft-versus-host responses after intestinal transplantation. This table comes from immunoSEQ multiplex PCR, and its TCRdb copy is limited to in-frame clones, with some not included. The data show 43,000 or so clones, approximately 95% seen once. This material consisted of PBMCs, taken roughly 51 weeks after intestinal transplant. All receptors come from a human patient who received an intestinal transplant, so some T cells may come from the graft donor.

The chain links TRBV7-6 to TRBJ1-4; the D gene is possibly TRBD1 (6 bases). CDR3 length equals 15 residues. Germline lookup yields CDR1 SGHVS and CDR2 FNYEAQ. V lost 5 bases, J lost 4 bases, and 14 bases lay in between. CDR3 amino acids: CASSLYREGNEKLFF. CDR3 DNA sequence: TGTGCCAGCAGCCTTTACAGGGAGGGTAATGAAAAACTGTTTTTT.

The CDR3 reads CASSSGQGGYGYTF. CDR3 DNA: TGTGCCAGCAGCTCCGGACAGGGAGGCTATGGCTACACCTTC. This chain connects TRBV6-1 to TRBJ1-2; 8 bases match TRBD1. The germline gives CDR1 MNHNS, CDR2 SASEGT. The CDR3 runs 14 residues. Trimming took 6 bases from V and 4 from J; bases not matched to a gene: 7.

This chain uses TRBV6-1 with TRBJ1-5; D not resolved. Germline V gene lookup returns CDR1 MNHNS and CDR2 SASEGT. Deletions cut 0 bases from V and 4 bases from J, with 7 bases between. The CDR3 runs to 14 residues. CDR3 sequence: CASSEARGNQPQHF. CDR3 in DNA: TGTGCCAGCAGTGAAGCACGAGGGAATCAGCCCCAGCATTTT.

The V and J genes are TRBV11-1 and TRBJ1-5; the D gene is possibly TRBD1 (6 bases). There are 14 residues in the CDR3. Trimming shortened V by 2 bases and J by 4 bases, and 9 bases separated the two germline ends. Germline values: CDR1 SGHAT, CDR2 FQDESV (reference sequence). CDR3 protein: CASSLSTGNQPQHF. In DNA form, the CDR3 reads TGTGCCAGCAGCTTATCTACAGGGAATCAGCCCCAGCATTTT.

The chain uses TRBV7-3 and TRBJ2-2, with 8 positions matching TRBD2. J gave up 3 bases and V 5 bases, and 5 bases lay outside the gene matches. The CDR3 has 15 residues. Germline values: CDR1 SGHTA, CDR2 FQGTGA. The CDR3 loop is CASSQLGLDTGELFF. CDR3 DNA: TGTGCCAGCAGCCAACTGGGACTAGACACCGGGGAGCTGTTTTTT.

The rearrangement joins TRBV5-1 to TRBJ1-2; 9 bases match TRBD1. The V segment lost 5 bases and the J segment 5 bases; nucleotides outside the gene matches: 10. CDR3 length: 15 amino acids. Germline-derived CDR1 and CDR2 are SGHRS and YFSETQ. CDR3 nucleotide sequence: TGCGCCAGCAGTTCCATGACAGGGGGAAAGTATGGCTACACCTTC. Its translation is CASSSMTGGKYGYTF.

The genes are TRBV5-1 and TRBJ2-5; 10 bases fit TRBD1. In germline, CDR1 is SGHRS, CDR2 YFSETQ. This CDR3 has 17 residues. V gave up 0 bases and J gave up 2 bases; unmatched junction bases: 7. The CDR3 DNA reads TGCGCCAGCAGCTTGGCCCCGGGACAGGGGAATCAAGAGACCCAGTACTTC. It is translated as CASSLAPGQGNQETQYF.

This chain connects TRBV9 to TRBJ2-2; possibly TRBD1 for D (5 bases). The length of the CDR3 is 13 residues. Trimming removed 6 bases from V and 5 bases from J, with 11 bases in between. Germline lookup yields CDR1 SGDLS and CDR2 YYNGEE. The CDR3 nucleotides read TGTGCCAGCAACAATAGGGGAACCGGGGAGCTGTTTTTT. Its protein is CASNNRGTGELFF.

The V gene is TRBV12-1, the J gene TRBJ2-1; TRBD2 is the table's D call, not checked against the DNA. TRBV12-1 is assigned pseudogene status. This CDR3 is built from 20 residues. CDR3 nucleotide sequence: TGTGCCAGCAGCCCGCTTTTGGTAGCGGGGGCTCTTTCCTCCTACAATGAGCAGTTCTTC. Translation gives CASSPLLVAGALSSYNEQFF.

This clone was observed once. This rearrangement joins TRBV7-2 to TRBJ2-3; D unclear. Trimming stripped 5 bases from V and 5 bases from J, with 11 bases between. The germline CDR1 and CDR2 sequences are SGHTA and FQGNSA. CDR3 length: 13 amino acids. The CDR3 loop reads CASSPEPEDTQYF. The CDR3 nucleotides are TGTGCCAGCAGCCCGGAGCCAGAAGATACGCAGTATTTT.

The chain carries TRBV5-1 and TRBJ2-4, with D possibly being TRBD1 or TRBD2 (5 bases each). The CDR3 covers 15 residues. V was cut by 4 bases and J by 8 bases, with 19 bases left in between. Germline assignment: CDR1 SGHRS and CDR2 YFSETQ. In nucleotides, the CDR3 is TGCGCCAGCAGCCGAGAGACCGGGACCAATTACATTCAGTACTTC. This sequence encodes CASSRETGTNYIQYF.

The V call is TRBV18, the J call TRBJ1-3; D perhaps matches TRBD1 (6 bases). Germline lookup yields CDR1 KGHSH and CDR2 LQKENI. The CDR3 totals 14 residues. V was cut by 5 bases and J by 1 base, with 9 bases left in between. The CDR3 sequence is CASSVQGSGNTIYF. The CDR3 DNA sequence: TGTGCCAGCTCAGTACAGGGTTCTGGAAACACCATATATTTT.

The CDR3 nucleotides are TGTGCCAGCAGGGACTCTGGAAACACCATATATTTT. Its protein product is CASRDSGNTIYF. The chain joins TRBV6-5 to TRBJ1-3; unclear D gene. The germline V and J ends were trimmed by 6 bases and 0 bases, with 3 bases remaining between them. Germline V gene sequence: CDR1 MNHEY, CDR2 SVGAGI. The CDR3 is 12 residues long.

The chain joins TRBV7-2 to TRBJ1-2, with 9 bases fitting TRBD1. Germline CDR1 and CDR2: SGHTA and FQGNSA. J lost 9 bases, V lost 4 bases, and 6 bases had no gene match. The CDR3 runs 13 residues. CDR3 in amino acids: CASSSYRGRSYTF. The CDR3 coding sequence is TGTGCCAGCAGCTCATACAGGGGGCGCAGCTACACCTTC.

The chain has TRBV6-5 and TRBJ1-1, with unresolved D. Trimming took 3 bases from V and 11 from J, leaving 10 bases between them. This CDR3 spans 11 amino acids. The germline V gene encodes CDR1 MNHEY and CDR2 SVGAGI. CDR3 nucleotide sequence: TGTGCCAGCAGTTATGGCTGGATGGCTTTCTTT. This translates into CASSYGWMAFF.

This chain links TRBV7-9 with TRBJ1-5, with D unresolved. Germline CDR1 is SEHNR and CDR2 is FQNEAQ (reference sequence). V shed 4 bases and J shed 7 bases, with 11 bases lying between them. CDR3 length equals 13 residues. CDR3 bases: TGTGCCAGCAGCTCCACAGAGTCCCAGCCCCAGCATTTT. It specifies CASSSTESQPQHF.

The chain combines TRBV6-5 with TRBJ2-7; tentative D call: TRBD1 (5 bases). Trimming removed 2 bases at V and 3 bases at J, with 14 bases between. The CDR3 extends over 15 amino acids. Germline-derived CDR1 and CDR2 are MNHEY and SVGAGI. CDR3 nucleotides: TGTGCCAGCAGTTACCAGGGAAAAGTCTTCTACGAGCAGTACTTC. It translates to CASSYQGKVFYEQYF.

The rearrangement uses TRBV7-9 and TRBJ1-3; the D is unclear. The CDR3 sequence is 12 residues long. The ends were cut back, 5 bases at V and 7 bases at J, with 9 bases in the middle. Per the germline V gene, CDR1 is SEHNR and CDR2 is FQNEAQ (reference sequence). The CDR3 region has the DNA TGTGCCAGCAGCCCCGCCGGGAACACCATATATTTT. This encodes CASSPAGNTIYF.